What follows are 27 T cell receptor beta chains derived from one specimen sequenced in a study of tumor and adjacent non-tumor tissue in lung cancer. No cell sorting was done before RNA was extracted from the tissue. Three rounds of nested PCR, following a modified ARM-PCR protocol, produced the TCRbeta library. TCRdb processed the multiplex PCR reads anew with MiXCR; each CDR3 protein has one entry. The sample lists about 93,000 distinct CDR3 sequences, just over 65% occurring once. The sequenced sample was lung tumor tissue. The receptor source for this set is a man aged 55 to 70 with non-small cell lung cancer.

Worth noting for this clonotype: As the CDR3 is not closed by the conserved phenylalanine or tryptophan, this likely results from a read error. The CDR3 here is CVEGQRGTYEQYL. The CDR3 nucleotides read TGCGTTGAAGGCCAGCGGGGGACCTACGAGCAGTACCTC. The chain uses TRBV29-1 and TRBJ2-7, with TRBD2 matching over 8 bases. This CDR3 is 13 amino acids long. Per the germline V gene, CDR1 is SQVTM and CDR2 is ANQGSEA.

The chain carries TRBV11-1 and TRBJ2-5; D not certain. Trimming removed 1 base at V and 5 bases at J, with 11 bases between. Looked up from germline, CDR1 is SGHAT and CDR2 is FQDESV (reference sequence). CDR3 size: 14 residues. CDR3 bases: TGTGCCAGCAGCTTAGACGTCCCCGATGAGACCCAGTACTTC. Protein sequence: CASSLDVPDETQYF.

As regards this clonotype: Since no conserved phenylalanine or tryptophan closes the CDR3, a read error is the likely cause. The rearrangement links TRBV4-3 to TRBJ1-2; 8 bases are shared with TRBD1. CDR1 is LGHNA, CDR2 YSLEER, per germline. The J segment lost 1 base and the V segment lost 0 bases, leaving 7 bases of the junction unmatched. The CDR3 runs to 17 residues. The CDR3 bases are TGCGCCAGCAGCCAAGATACCGGGACAGGCGTTAACTATGGCTACACCTCC. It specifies CASSQDTGTGVNYGYTS.

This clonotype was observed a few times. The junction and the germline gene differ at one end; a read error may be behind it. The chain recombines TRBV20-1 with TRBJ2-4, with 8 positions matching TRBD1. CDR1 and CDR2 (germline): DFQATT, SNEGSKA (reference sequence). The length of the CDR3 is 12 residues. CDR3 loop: CGARDRLNIQYF. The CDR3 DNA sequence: TGCGGTGCCCGGGACAGGCTAAACATTCAGTACTTC.

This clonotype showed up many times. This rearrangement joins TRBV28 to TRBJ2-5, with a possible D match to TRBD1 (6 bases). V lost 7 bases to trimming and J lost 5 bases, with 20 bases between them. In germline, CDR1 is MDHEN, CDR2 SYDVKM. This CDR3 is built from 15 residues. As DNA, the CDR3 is TGTGCCAGCAACGACGGCCAGGGGCTCGGGGAGACCCAGTACTTC. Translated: CASNDGQGLGETQYF.

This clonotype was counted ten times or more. The CDR3 loop reads CASSLEYGSGTYNEQFF. The CDR3, as DNA: TGTGCCAGCAGCTTGGAGTACGGTAGCGGGACCTACAATGAGCAGTTCTTC. The genes are TRBV5-4 and TRBJ2-1, with 8 bases aligning to TRBD2. The germline gives CDR1 SGHNT, CDR2 YYREEE (reference sequence). This CDR3 region has 17 residues. The J segment lost 2 bases and the V segment lost 0 bases, leaving 7 bases of the junction unmatched.

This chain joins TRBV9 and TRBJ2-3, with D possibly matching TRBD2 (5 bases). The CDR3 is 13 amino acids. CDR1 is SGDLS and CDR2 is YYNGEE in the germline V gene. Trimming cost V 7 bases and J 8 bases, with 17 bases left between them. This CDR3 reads CASGSDNPATQYF. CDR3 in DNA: TGTGCCAGCGGGAGTGACAATCCAGCTACGCAGTATTTT.

As DNA, the CDR3 is TGTGCCAATAGTTACGGGGAGGACAGTTTATACACAGATACGCAGTATTTT. Protein product: CANSYGEDSLYTDTQYF. The chain recombines TRBV6-6 with TRBJ2-3; D tentatively reads TRBD1 or TRBD2 (6 bases each). The germline V gene has CDR1 MNHNY and CDR2 SVGAGI (reference sequence). This CDR3 spans 17 amino acids. V lost 10 bases and J lost 2, with 25 bases in between.

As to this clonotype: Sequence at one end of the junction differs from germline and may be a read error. CDR3 sequence: CANSLSGYHQETQYF. The CDR3 region has the DNA TGTGCCAACAGTTTAAGTGGGTATCATCAAGAGACCCAGTACTTC. The rearrangement joins TRBV28 to TRBJ2-5; no definite D call. Germline-derived CDR1 and CDR2 are MDHEN and SYDVKM. The CDR3 consists of 15 residues.

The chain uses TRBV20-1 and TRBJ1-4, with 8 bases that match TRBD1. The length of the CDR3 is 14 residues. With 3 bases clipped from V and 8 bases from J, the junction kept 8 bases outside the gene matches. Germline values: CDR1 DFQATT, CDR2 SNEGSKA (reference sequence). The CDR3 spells CSASSQGAVEKLFF. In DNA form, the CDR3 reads TGCAGTGCTAGTAGCCAGGGGGCAGTGGAAAAACTGTTTTTT.

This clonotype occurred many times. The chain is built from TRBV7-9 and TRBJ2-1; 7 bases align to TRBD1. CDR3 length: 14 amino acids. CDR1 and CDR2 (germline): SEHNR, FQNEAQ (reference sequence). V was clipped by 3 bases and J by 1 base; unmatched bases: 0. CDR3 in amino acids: CASSLGQSYNEQFF. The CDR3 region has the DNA TGTGCCAGCAGCTTGGGACAGTCCTACAATGAGCAGTTCTTC. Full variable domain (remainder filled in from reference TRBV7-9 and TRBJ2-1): DTGVSQNPRHKITKRGQNVTFRCDPISEHNRLYWYRQTLGQGPEFLTYFQNEAQLEKSRLLSDRFSAERPKGSFSTLEIQRTEQGDSAMYLCASSLGQSYNEQFFGPGTRLTVL.

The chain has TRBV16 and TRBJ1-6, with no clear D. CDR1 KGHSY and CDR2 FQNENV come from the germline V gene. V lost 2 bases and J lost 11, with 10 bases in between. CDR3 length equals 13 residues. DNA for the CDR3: TGTGCCAGCAGCCAACGCGGGAATCCACCCCTCCACTTT. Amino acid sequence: CASSQRGNPPLHF.

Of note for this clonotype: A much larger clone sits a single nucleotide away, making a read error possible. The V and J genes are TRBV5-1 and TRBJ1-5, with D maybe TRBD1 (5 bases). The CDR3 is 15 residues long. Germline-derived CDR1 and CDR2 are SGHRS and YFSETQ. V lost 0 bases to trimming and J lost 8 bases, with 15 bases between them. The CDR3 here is CASSLEAGFNEPQHF. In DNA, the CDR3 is TGCGCCAGCAGCTTGGAGGCAGGGTTTAATGAGCCCCAGCATTTT. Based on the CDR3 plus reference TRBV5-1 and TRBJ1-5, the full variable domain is KAGVTQTPRYLIKTRGQQVTLSCSPISGHRSVSWYQQTPGQGLQFLFEYFSETQRNKGNFPGRFSGRQFSNSRSEMNVSTLELGDSALYLCASSLEAGFNEPQHFGDGTRLSIL.

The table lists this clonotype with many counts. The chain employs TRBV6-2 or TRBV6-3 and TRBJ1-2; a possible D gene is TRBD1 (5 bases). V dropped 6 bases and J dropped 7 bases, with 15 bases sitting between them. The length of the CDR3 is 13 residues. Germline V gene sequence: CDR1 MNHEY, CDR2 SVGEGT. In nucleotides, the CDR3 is TGTGCCAGCAGAACCGGGACGCCAGTTGGCTACACCTTC. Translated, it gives CASRTGTPVGYTF.

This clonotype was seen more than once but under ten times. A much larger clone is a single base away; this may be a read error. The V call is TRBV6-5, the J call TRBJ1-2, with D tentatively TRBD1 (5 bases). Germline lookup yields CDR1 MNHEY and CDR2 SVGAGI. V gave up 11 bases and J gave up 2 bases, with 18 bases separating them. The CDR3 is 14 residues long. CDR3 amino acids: CASRGENSNYGYTF. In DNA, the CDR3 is TGTGCCTCCCGGGGGGAGAACAGCAACTATGGCTACACCTTC.

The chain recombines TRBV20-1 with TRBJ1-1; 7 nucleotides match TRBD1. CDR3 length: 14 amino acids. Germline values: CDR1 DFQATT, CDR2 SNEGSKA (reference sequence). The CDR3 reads CSASLAGGSTEAFF. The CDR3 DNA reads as TGCAGCGCATCCCTAGCAGGGGGGAGCACTGAAGCTTTCTTT.

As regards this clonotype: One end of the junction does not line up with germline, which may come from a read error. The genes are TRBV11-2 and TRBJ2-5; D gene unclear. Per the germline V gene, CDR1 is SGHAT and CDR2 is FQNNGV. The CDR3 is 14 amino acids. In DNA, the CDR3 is TGTGCCAGCAGCCTCTCAGGTGGGCAGAAGACCCAATACTTC. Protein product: CASSLSGGQKTQYF. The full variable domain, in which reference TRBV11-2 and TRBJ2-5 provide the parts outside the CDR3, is EAGVAQSPRYKIIEKRQSVAFWCNPISGHATLYWYQQILGQGPKLLIQFQNNGVVDDSQLPKDRFSAERLKGVDSTLKIQPAKLEDSAVYLCASSLSGGQKTQYFGPGTRLLVL.

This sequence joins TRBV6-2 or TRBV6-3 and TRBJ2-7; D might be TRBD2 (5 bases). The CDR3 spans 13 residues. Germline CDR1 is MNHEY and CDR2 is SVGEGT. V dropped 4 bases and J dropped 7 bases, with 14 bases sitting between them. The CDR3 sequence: CASSSDPTGEQYF. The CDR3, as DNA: TGTGCCAGCAGTTCGGACCCCACGGGGGAGCAGTACTTC.

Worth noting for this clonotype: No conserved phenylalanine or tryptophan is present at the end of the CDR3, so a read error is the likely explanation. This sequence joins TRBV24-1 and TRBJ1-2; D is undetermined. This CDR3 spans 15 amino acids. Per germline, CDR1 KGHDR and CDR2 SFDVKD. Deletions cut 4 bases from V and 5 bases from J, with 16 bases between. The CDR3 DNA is TGTGCCACCAGTGACCCAAACAGTGGTGGATATGGCTACACCTTA. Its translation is CATSDPNSGGYGYTL.

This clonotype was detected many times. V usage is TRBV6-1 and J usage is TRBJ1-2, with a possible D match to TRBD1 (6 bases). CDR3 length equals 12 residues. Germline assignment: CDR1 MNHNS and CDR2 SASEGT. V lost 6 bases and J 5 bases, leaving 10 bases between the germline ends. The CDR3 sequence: CASRQGGYGYTF. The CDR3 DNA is TGTGCCAGCAGACAGGGCGGATATGGCTACACCTTC.

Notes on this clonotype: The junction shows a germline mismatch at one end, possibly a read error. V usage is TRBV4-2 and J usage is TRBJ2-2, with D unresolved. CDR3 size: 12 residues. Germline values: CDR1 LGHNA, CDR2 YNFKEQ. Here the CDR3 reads CASSQTSQELCF. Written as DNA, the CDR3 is TGTGCCAGCAGTCAAACGTCGCAGGAGTTGTGTTTT.

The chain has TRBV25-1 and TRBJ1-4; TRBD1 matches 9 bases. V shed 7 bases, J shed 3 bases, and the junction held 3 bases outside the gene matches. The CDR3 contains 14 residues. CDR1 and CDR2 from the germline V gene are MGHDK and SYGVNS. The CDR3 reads CASTRTGANEKLFF. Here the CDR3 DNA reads TGTGCCAGCACCCGGACAGGGGCTAATGAAAAACTGTTTTTT.

The CDR3 spells CASTMRASGRVRSSYKQYF. The CDR3 coding sequence is TGTGCCAGTACCATGCGGGCTAGCGGGAGGGTCCGTTCATCTTACAAGCAGTACTTC. The chain uses TRBV6-1 and TRBJ2-7, with 12 nucleotides matching TRBD2. CDR3 size: 19 residues. V was clipped by 9 bases and J by 8 bases; unmatched bases: 26. Germline CDR1 is MNHNS and CDR2 is SASEGT.

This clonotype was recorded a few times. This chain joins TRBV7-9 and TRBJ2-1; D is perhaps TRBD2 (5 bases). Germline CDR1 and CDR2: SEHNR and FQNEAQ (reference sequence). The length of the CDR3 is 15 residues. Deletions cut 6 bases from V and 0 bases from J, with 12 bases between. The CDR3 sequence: CASRPLGSSYNEQFF. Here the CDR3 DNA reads TGTGCCAGCAGACCCCTAGGGAGCTCCTACAATGAGCAGTTCTTC.

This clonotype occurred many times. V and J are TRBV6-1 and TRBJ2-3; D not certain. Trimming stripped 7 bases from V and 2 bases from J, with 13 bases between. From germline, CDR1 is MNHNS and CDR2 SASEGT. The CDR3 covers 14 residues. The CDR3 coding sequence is TGTGCCAGCACTGCTGTCAGTGTCACAGATACGCAGTATTTT. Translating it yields CASTAVSVTDTQYF.

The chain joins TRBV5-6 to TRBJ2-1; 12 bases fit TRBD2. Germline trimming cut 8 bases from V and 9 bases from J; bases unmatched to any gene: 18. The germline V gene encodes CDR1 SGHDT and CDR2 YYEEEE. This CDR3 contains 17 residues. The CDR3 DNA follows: TGTGCCAGAAGCCTAACCATCCTAGCGGGAGGGGGTGTTGAGCAGTTCTTC. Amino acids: CARSLTILAGGGVEQFF.

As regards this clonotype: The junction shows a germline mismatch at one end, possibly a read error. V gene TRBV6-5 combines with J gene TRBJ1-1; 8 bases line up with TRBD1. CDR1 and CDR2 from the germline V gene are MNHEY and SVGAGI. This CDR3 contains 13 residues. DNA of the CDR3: TGTGACAGCAGTTACGACAGGGGTACTGAAGCTTTCTTT. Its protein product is CDSSYDRGTEAFF.